These T cell receptor beta chains were read from a single sample in a study of molecular identifiers for immune sequencing clone quantification. TCRdb analysed the PCR reads with MiXCR anew, one entry per CDR3 protein. The sample comprises roughly 97,000 distinct CDR3 sequences, approximately 24% of which are singletons, and 0.85% to 1% rests with the top ten. Sample: naive CD8+ T cells from blood, with Jurkat cell RNA spiked in. These receptors originate from a human donor in good health. Some libraries in this study had Jurkat cell RNA spiked in. Each CDR3 is given with its conserved first and last residue. D genes are given only for firm matches. Only some rows state a clone size, as once, few, many or a class for expanded clones.

>NA|TRBV10-3|TRBJ2-3|many
CATGRAGSSTDTQYF
TGTGCCACTGGACGGGCGGGGAGTAGCACAGATACGCAGTATTTT
>NA|TRBV19|TRBJ2-7|many
CASGAGLRYEQYF
TGTGCCAGTGGGGCGGGACTGCGCTACGAGCAGTACTTC
>NA|TRBV19|TRBJ2-2|many
CATKAVARNTGELFF
TGTGCCACTAAGGCGGTGGCCAGGAACACCGGGGAGCTGTTTTTT
>TRBD1|TRBV4-3|TRBJ1-1|many
CASSRTGHTEAFF
TGCGCCAGCAGCCGGACAGGGCACACTGAAGCTTTCTTT
>NA|TRBV4-1|TRBJ1-2|NA
CASSQEPVGDIDYPF
TGCGCCAGCAGCCAAGAACCGGTAGGGGACATCGACTACCCCTTC
>NA|TRBV4-3|TRBJ2-1|NA
CASSLGRSSYNEQSF
TGCGCCAGCAGCCTGGGACGTAGCTCCTACAATGAGCAGTCCTTC
>NA|TRBV4-1|TRBJ2-5|few
CASSARIGAAETQYF
TGCGCCAGCAGCGCACGGATCGGGGCGGCGGAGACCCAGTACTTC
>NA|TRBV14|TRBJ2-7|many
CASSPPGFWVPYEQYF
TGTGCCAGCAGCCCCCCAGGTTTTTGGGTACCCTACGAGCAGTACTTC
>NA|TRBV13|TRBJ1-3|many
CASSLVSGNTIYF
TGTGCCAGCAGCTTAGTTAGTGGAAACACCATATATTTT
>NA|TRBV6-5|TRBJ2-1|few
CASSSDGAEQFF
TGTGCCAGCAGCTCCGACGGGGCTGAGCAGTTCTTC
>TRBD2|TRBV7-3|TRBJ2-3|many
CASSLNPGGAKDTQYF
TGTGCCAGCAGCTTAAACCCGGGGGGGGCTAAAGATACGCAGTATTTT
>TRBD2|TRBV6-6|TRBJ2-2|NA
CASSYPAGRNTGELSF
TGTGCCAGCAGCTACCCAGCGGGAAGAAACACCGGGGAGCTGTCTTTT
>NA|TRBV12-3/TRBV12-4|TRBJ2-4|many
CASSPLYRELAKNIQYF
TGTGCCAGCAGTCCCCTCTACAGGGAGCTAGCCAAAAACATTCAGTACTTC